This is a list of T cell receptor beta chains from one sample in a study of blood T cell repertoires in COVID-19. Produced via immunoSEQ multiplex PCR; TCRdb's table is partial and in-frame only. The top ten clones hold less than 9.5% of a sample with tens of thousands of clones, 90% of them seen once. The sequencing input was peripheral blood. The receptors come from an elderly woman with active COVID-19. Both conserved end residues are part of each CDR3. Each record gives: V gene, J gene, clone size, D gene, CDR3 DNA, CDR3 protein. D genes are given only for firm matches. Clone size, where shown, is once, few, many, or a class for clones that have expanded.

>TRBV6-5|TRBJ1-6|NA|TRBD1
TGTGCCAGCAGTCCACAGGGGGACCATAATTCACCCCTCCACTTT
CASSPQGDHNSPLHF
>TRBV5-4|TRBJ2-5|NA|TRBD2
TGTGCCAGCAGCTCCCAATTGACTAGCCTCGGAGAGACCCAGTACTTC
CASSSQLTSLGETQYF
>TRBV5-4|TRBJ2-3|once|TRBD2
TGTGCCAGCAGCTCTATAACTAGCGGGGGGACAGATACGCAGTATTTT
CASSSITSGGTDTQYF
>TRBV5-8|TRBJ2-5|NA|NA
TGTGCCAGCAGCTTGGGCTCGGTTTCGGAGACCCAGTACTTC
CASSLGSVSETQYF
>TRBV6-5|TRBJ2-5|NA|NA
TGTGCCAGCAGGCCCCTCGGAGGGAATCAAGAGACCCAGTACTTC
CASRPLGGNQETQYF
>TRBV2|TRBJ2-7|NA|TRBD2
TGTGCCAGCAGCACAGGGACTAGCGGGAGTTACGAGCAGTACTTC
CASSTGTSGSYEQYF
>TRBV5-1|TRBJ2-3|NA|NA
TGCGCCAGCAGCCCCCTCTCTAGCACAGATACGCAGTATTTT
CASSPLSSTDTQYF
>TRBV7-2|TRBJ1-4|NA|TRBD1
TGTGCCAGCAGCTTAGTCAGGGGGTTGGGTAATGAAAAACTGTTTTTT
CASSLVRGLGNEKLFF
>TRBV6-6|TRBJ2-1|NA|NA
TGTGCCAGCAGTTCTAGCCGGGGGAATGAGCAGTTCTTC
CASSSSRGNEQFF
>TRBV9|TRBJ2-2|NA|TRBD1
TGTGCCAGCAGCGCCACGGGACAGGGGGGCACCGGGGAGCTGTTTTTT
CASSATGQGGTGELFF
>TRBV2|TRBJ2-3|once|TRBD2
TGTGCCAGCAGTGAATTAGTGACTAGCGCGGATACGCAGTATTTT
CASSELVTSADTQYF
>TRBV7-9|TRBJ2-3|once|NA
TGTGCCAGCAGCCGCACGGGAGAGAGCACAGATACGCAGTATTTT
CASSRTGESTDTQYF
>TRBV24-1|TRBJ2-3|once|TRBD1
TGTGCCACCAGTGAGGAAACAGGGGGTTCGACTAGCACAGATACGCAGTATTTT
CATSEETGGSTSTDTQYF